The 9 T cell receptor beta chains presented below share a single source sample, sequenced in a study of blood T cell repertoires in COVID-19. Repertoires were generated with immunoSEQ multiplex PCR, while TCRdb's copy carries only in-frame clones and drops some. In the table there are about 330,000 clones, 87% of which are singletons. Material for sequencing was peripheral blood. The source is a man aged 30 to 45 with COVID-19, enrolled during active disease.

The CDR3 is CASSLGGVRDEQYF. CDR3 nucleotides: TGCGCCAGCAGCCTCGGGGGGGTGAGGGACGAGCAGTACTTC. The chain joins TRBV5-1 to TRBJ2-7; TRBD2 agrees at 8 bases. Trimming cost V 4 bases and J 5 bases; bases outside gene matches: 8. The germline CDR1 and CDR2 sequences are SGHRS and YFSETQ. The CDR3 covers 14 residues.

This chain joins TRBV10-2 and TRBJ2-1; 9 nucleotides line up with TRBD2. Germline V gene lookup returns CDR1 WSHSY and CDR2 SAAADI. This CDR3 has 15 residues. V gave up 9 bases and J gave up 8 bases; unmatched junction bases: 14. CDR3 in amino acids: CASTPREGLHDEQFF. CDR3 DNA sequence: TGCGCCAGTACACCGCGGGAGGGCCTTCACGATGAGCAGTTCTTC.

This chain uses TRBV7-9 with TRBJ2-7; tentative D call: TRBD1 (6 bases). The germline CDR1 and CDR2 sequences are SEHNR and FQNEAQ (reference sequence). This CDR3 comprises 14 residues. Trimming left V 5 bases short and J 2 bases short, with 13 bases between. CDR3 sequence (DNA): TGTGCCAGCAGCCGGACAGAAGTAACCTACGAGCAGTACTTC. It codes for CASSRTEVTYEQYF.

The rearrangement uses TRBV5-1 and TRBJ1-5, with TRBD1 matching 9 bases. After removal of 4 bases from V and 3 bases from J, the junction contained 8 bases not matched to a gene. CDR3 length: 16 amino acids. Germline assignment: CDR1 SGHRS and CDR2 YFSETQ. DNA for the CDR3: TGCGCCAGCAGCCCAACCGGGACAGGGAACAATCAGCCCCAGCATTTT. It specifies CASSPTGTGNNQPQHF.

The chain recombines TRBV28 with TRBJ1-5; maybe TRBD1 (6 bases). Germline-derived CDR1 and CDR2 are MDHEN and SYDVKM. This CDR3 has 15 amino acids. V was clipped by 5 bases and J by 6 bases, with 17 bases between them. For the CDR3, the DNA is TGTGCCAGCAGTCGAGGGGGGGCGCACAGTCAGCCCCAGCATTTT. Translation: CASSRGGAHSQPQHF.

V gene TRBV2 combines with J gene TRBJ2-5; weak D call: TRBD2 (5 bases). Germline CDR1 reads SNHLY; CDR2 reads FYNNEI. Trimming removed 3 bases from V and 5 bases from J, with 10 bases in between. This CDR3 is 13 amino acids long. The CDR3 DNA follows: TGTGCCAGCAGTGAGTCTAGCTGGGAGACCCAGTACTTC. It is translated as CASSESSWETQYF. Based on the CDR3 plus reference TRBV2 and TRBJ2-5, the full variable domain is EPEVTQTPSHQVTQMGQEVILRCVPISNHLYFYWYRQILGQKVEFLVSFYNNEISEKSEIFDDQFSVERPDGSNFTLKIRSTKLEDSAMYFCASSESSWETQYFGPGTRLLVL.

The gene calls are TRBV6-2 or TRBV6-3 and TRBJ2-3, with 10 bases identical to TRBD2. The CDR3 contains 14 residues. With 5 bases clipped from V and 5 bases from J, the junction kept 4 bases outside the gene matches. The V gene's germline CDR1 is MNHEY and CDR2 SVGEGT. The CDR3 spells CASSARLAGDTQYF. CDR3 DNA sequence: TGTGCCAGCAGTGCGAGACTAGCGGGAGATACGCAGTATTTT.

The chain uses TRBV6-5 and TRBJ2-7, with a weak D call TRBD2 (5 bases). This CDR3 comprises 16 residues. Trimming cost V 0 bases and J 0 bases, with 12 bases left between them. The germline gives CDR1 MNHEY, CDR2 SVGAGI. In nucleotides, the CDR3 is TGTGCCAGCAGTTACTCGCTTAGTCGGGGCTCCTACGAGCAGTACTTC. Residues: CASSYSLSRGSYEQYF.

The gene calls are TRBV4-1 and TRBJ1-1; TRBD1 might be the D (6 bases). In germline, CDR1 is MGHRA, CDR2 YSYEKL. The CDR3 extends over 13 amino acids. V was clipped by 1 base and J by 6 bases, with 9 bases between them. The chain's CDR3 is CASSQVGAAEAFF. CDR3 sequence (DNA): TGCGCCAGCAGCCAAGTGGGGGCGGCTGAAGCTTTCTTT.